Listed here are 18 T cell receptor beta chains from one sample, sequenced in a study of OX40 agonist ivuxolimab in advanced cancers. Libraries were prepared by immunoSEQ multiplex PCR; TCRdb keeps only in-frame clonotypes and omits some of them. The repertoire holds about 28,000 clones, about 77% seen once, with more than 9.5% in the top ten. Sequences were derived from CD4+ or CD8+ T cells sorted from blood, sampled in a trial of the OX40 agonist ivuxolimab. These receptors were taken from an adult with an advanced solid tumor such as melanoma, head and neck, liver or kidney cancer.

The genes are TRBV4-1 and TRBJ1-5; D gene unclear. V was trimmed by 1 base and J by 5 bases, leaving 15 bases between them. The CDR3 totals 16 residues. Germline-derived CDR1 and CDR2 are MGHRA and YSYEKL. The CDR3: CASSQVERPHYQPQHF. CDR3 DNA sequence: TGCGCCAGCAGCCAAGTGGAACGGCCACACTATCAGCCCCAGCATTTT.

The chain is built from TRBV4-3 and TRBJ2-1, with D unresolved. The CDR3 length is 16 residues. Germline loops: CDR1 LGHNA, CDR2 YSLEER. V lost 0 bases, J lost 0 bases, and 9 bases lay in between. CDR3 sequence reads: CASSQEARISYNEQFF. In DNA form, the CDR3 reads TGCGCCAGCAGCCAAGAGGCCAGGATCTCCTACAATGAGCAGTTCTTC.

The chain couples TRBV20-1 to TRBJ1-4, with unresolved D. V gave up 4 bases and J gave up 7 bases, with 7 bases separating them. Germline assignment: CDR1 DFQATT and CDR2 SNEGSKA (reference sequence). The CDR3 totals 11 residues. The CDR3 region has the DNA TGCAGTGCTAAAGAGCGTGAAAAACTGTTTTTT. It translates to CSAKEREKLFF.

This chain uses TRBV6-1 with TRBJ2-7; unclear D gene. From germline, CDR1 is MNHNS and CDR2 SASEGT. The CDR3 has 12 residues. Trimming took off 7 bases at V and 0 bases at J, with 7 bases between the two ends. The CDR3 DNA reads TGTGCCAGCACTATGATCTCCTACGAGCAGTACTTC. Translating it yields CASTMISYEQYF.

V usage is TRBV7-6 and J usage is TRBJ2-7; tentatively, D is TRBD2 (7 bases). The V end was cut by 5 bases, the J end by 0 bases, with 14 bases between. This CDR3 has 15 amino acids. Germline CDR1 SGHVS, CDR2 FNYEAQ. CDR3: CASSPGGLSSYEQYF. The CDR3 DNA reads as TGTGCCAGCAGCCCGGGGGGCCTCAGCTCCTACGAGCAGTACTTC.

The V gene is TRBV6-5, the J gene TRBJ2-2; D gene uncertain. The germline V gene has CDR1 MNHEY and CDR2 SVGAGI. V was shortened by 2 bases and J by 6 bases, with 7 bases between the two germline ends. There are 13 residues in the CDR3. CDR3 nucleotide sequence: TGTGCCAGCAGTTACGAGGCTTCCGGGGAGCTGTTTTTT. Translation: CASSYEASGELFF.

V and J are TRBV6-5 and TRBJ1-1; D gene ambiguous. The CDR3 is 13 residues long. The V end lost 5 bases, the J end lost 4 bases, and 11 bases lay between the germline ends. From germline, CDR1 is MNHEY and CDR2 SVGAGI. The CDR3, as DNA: TGTGCCAGCAGTAGACCCCGAGTCACTGAAGCTTTCTTT. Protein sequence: CASSRPRVTEAFF.

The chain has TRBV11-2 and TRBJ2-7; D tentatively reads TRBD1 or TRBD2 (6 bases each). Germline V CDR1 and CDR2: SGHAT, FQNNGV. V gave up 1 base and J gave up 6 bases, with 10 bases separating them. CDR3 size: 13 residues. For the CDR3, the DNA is TGTGCCAGCAGCTTAGGGGGGGCGGGCGAGCAGTACTTC. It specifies CASSLGGAGEQYF.

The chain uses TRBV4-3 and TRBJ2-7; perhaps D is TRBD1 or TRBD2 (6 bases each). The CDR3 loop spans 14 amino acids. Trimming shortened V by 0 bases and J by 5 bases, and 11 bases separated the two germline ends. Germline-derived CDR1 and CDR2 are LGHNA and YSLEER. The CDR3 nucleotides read TGCGCCAGCAGCCAAGAAGGGGGGAGGCACGAGCAGTACTTC. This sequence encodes CASSQEGGRHEQYF.

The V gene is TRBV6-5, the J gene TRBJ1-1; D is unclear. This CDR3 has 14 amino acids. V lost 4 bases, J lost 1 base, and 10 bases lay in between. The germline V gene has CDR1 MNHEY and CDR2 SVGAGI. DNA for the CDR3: TGTGCCAGCAGTTTAAGCTTCCAGAACACTGAAGCTTTCTTT. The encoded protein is CASSLSFQNTEAFF.

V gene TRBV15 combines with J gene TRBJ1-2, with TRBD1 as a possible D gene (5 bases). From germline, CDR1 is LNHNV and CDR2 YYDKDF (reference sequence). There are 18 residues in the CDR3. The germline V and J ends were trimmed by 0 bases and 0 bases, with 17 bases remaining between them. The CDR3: CATSRELPAGQANYGYTF. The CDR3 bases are TGTGCCACCAGCAGAGAACTCCCGGCAGGGCAAGCTAACTATGGCTACACCTTC.

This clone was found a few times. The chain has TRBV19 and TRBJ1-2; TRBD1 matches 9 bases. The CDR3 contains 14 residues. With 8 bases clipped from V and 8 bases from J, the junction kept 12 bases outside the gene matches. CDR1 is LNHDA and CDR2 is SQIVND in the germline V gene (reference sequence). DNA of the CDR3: TGTGCCAGTTCGGACAGGGGAGCAATAGGGGGCTACACCTTC. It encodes CASSDRGAIGGYTF.

CDR3 bases: TGTGCCAGCAGTTACTCCACAGGGGGCTACGAGCAGTACTTC. Residues: CASSYSTGGYEQYF. The V gene is TRBV6-6, the J gene TRBJ2-7; TRBD1 matches 8 bases. V dropped 0 bases and J dropped 3; count of bases not matched to a gene: 1. This CDR3 spans 14 amino acids. Germline V gene lookup returns CDR1 MNHNY and CDR2 SVGAGI (reference sequence).

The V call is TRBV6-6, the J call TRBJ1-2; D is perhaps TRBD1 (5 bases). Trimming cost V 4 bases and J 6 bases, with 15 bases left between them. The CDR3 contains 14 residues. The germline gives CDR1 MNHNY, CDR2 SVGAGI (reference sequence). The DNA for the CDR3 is TGTGCCAGCAGTTTCCAGGGAGGGGTAGATGGCTACACCTTC. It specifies CASSFQGGVDGYTF.

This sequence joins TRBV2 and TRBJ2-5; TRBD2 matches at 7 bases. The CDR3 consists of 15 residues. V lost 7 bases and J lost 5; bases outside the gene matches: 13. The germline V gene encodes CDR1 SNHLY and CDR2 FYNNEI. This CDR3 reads CASIRGGYNAETQYF. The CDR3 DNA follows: TGTGCCAGCATCCGGGGAGGGTACAATGCGGAGACCCAGTACTTC.

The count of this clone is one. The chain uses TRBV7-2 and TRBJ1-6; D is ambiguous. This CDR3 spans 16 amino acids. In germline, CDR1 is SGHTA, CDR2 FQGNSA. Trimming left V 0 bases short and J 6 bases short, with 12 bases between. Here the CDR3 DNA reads TGTGCCAGCAGCTTAGCCGCGGGAGGATTTAATTCACCCCTCCACTTT. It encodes CASSLAAGGFNSPLHF.

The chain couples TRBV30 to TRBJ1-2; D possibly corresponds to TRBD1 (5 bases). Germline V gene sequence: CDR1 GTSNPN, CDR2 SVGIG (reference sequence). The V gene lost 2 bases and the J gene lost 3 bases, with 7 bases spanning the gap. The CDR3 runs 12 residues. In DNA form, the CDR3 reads TGTGCCTGGAGTCACAGGTACTATGGCTACACCTTC. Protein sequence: CAWSHRYYGYTF.

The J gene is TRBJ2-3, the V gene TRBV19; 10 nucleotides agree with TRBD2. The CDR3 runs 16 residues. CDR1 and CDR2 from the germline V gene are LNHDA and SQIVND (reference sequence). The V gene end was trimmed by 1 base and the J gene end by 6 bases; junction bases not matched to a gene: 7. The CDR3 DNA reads TGTGCCAGTAGTATAGTTAGCGGGGGGCTGAGGGATACGCAGTATTTT. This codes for CASSIVSGGLRDTQYF.